The next 18 T cell receptor beta chains were all read from a single sample in a study of control samples from healthy donors and cancer patients. The assay was immunoSEQ multiplex PCR, and TCRdb's table has in-frame clones only and misses some. The table shows some 160,000 clones, with roughly 94% occurring only once. The sample consisted of blood. These receptors all come from a woman between 40 and 50 years old in good health.

The chain employs TRBV9 and TRBJ2-1, with D possibly being TRBD2 (5 bases). Trimming took 0 bases from V and 2 from J, leaving 9 bases between them. The CDR3 has 15 residues. CDR1 is SGDLS, CDR2 YYNGEE, per germline. The CDR3 coding sequence is TGTGCCAGCAGCGTAGATAGCGACCCCTACAATGAGCAGTTCTTC. Its translation: CASSVDSDPYNEQFF.

The chain is built from TRBV5-1 and TRBJ1-1; D not resolved. This CDR3 is 15 amino acids long. The germline V gene has CDR1 SGHRS and CDR2 YFSETQ. Deletions cut 0 bases from V and 1 base from J, with 10 bases between. The CDR3 region has the DNA TGCGCCAGCAGCTTGGTCCCCCAGAAGAACACTGAAGCTTTCTTT. Encoded protein: CASSLVPQKNTEAFF. Using reference TRBV5-1 and TRBJ1-1 for the parts outside the CDR3, the full variable domain is KAGVTQTPRYLIKTRGQQVTLSCSPISGHRSVSWYQQTPGQGLQFLFEYFSETQRNKGNFPGRFSGRQFSNSRSEMNVSTLELGDSALYLCASSLVPQKNTEAFFGQGTRLTVV.

This chain joins TRBV6-5 and TRBJ1-2; D call uncertain. Germline V gives CDR1 MNHEY, CDR2 SVGAGI. The CDR3 totals 15 residues. The germline V and J ends were trimmed by 7 bases and 7 bases, with 22 bases remaining between them. CDR3 protein: CASTVGQSNRFGYTF. The CDR3 coding sequence is TGTGCCAGCACAGTCGGGCAATCGAATCGGTTTGGCTACACCTTC.

The chain joins TRBV3-1 (or the pseudogene TRBV3-2) to TRBJ2-1, with 11 bases aligning to TRBD2. The CDR3 runs 16 residues. Germline loops: CDR1 LGHDT, CDR2 YNNKEL (reference sequence). V lost 5 bases, J lost 0 bases, and 3 bases stayed unmatched. The CDR3 nucleotides are TGTGCCAGCAGCTCCACTAGCGGGAGCTCCTACAATGAGCAGTTCTTC. It encodes CASSSTSGSSYNEQFF.

The rearrangement links TRBV6-1 to TRBJ2-5; 13 nucleotides match TRBD2. V shed 3 bases and J 0 bases; nucleotides not matched to a gene: 7. Per germline, CDR1 MNHNS and CDR2 SASEGT. This CDR3 contains 18 residues. The CDR3 DNA reads TGTGCCAGCAGTGACATCTCGACTAGCGGGGGGTACCAAGAGACCCAGTACTTC. It specifies CASSDISTSGGYQETQYF.

The genes are TRBV7-8 and TRBJ2-2, with D perhaps matching TRBD1 or TRBD2 (5 bases each). Germline CDR1 and CDR2: SGHVS and FQNEAQ. This CDR3 is built from 17 residues. With 3 bases removed from V and 0 bases from J, the gap between germline ends came to 14 bases. This CDR3 reads CASSLTVGATNTGELFF. CDR3 DNA: TGTGCCAGCAGCTTGACCGTCGGGGCTACGAACACCGGGGAGCTGTTTTTT. Combining the CDR3 with reference TRBV7-8 and TRBJ2-2 gives the whole variable domain GAGVSQSPRYKVAKRGQDVALRCDPISGHVSLFWYQQALGQGPEFLTYFQNEAQLDKSGLPSDRFFAERPEGSVSTLKIQRTQQEDSAVYLCASSLTVGATNTGELFFGEGSRLTVL.

With regard to this clone: At one end, the junction sequence differs from germline, possibly due to a read error. V and J are TRBV24-1 and TRBJ1-3; 7 bases map to TRBD1. The CDR3 loop spans 11 amino acids. Germline loops: CDR1 KGHDR, CDR2 SFDVKD. CDR3 region: CATSNYRDSLF. CDR3 nucleotide sequence: TGTGCCACCAGTAACTATCGGGACAGCCTTTTT.

V gene TRBV5-1 combines with J gene TRBJ1-1; 7 bases line up with TRBD1. The CDR3 extends over 15 amino acids. V dropped 3 bases and J dropped 0; count of bases not matched to a gene: 5. Germline CDR1 and CDR2: SGHRS and YFSETQ. CDR3 loop: CASSYRQGMNTEAFF. CDR3 DNA sequence: TGCGCCAGCAGCTATCGACAGGGTATGAACACTGAAGCTTTCTTT.

A few counts support this clone. The chain uses TRBV30 and TRBJ1-6; 7 nucleotides agree with TRBD1. Germline CDR1 is GTSNPN and CDR2 is SVGIG (reference sequence). The CDR3 has 13 amino acids. V was pared by 3 bases and J by 8 bases, with 4 bases of the junction left unmatched. This CDR3 is CAWRATGDSPLHF. The CDR3 nucleotides read TGTGCCTGGAGGGCAACAGGGGATTCACCCCTCCACTTT.

This chain joins TRBV3-1 (or the pseudogene TRBV3-2) and TRBJ1-6, with 9 bases fitting TRBD1. Germline CDR1 and CDR2: LGHDT and YNNKEL (reference sequence). The CDR3 covers 16 residues. After removal of 2 bases from V and 9 bases from J, the junction contained 8 bases not matched to a gene. This CDR3 reads CASSQYSGQGVSPLHF. The CDR3 DNA sequence: TGTGCCAGCAGCCAATACTCGGGACAGGGAGTTTCACCCCTCCACTTT.

This clone is a singleton in its sample. The chain joins TRBV9 to TRBJ2-7, with 13 nucleotides matching TRBD2. The CDR3 has 17 amino acids. Germline V gene data show CDR1 as SGDLS and CDR2 as YYNGEE. Trimming at V came to 3 bases and at J to 1 base, leaving 7 bases not matched to a gene. The CDR3 nucleotides are TGTGCCAGCAGCGCGGGACTAGCGGGACCCAAATCCTACGAGCAGTACTTC. Translating it yields CASSAGLAGPKSYEQYF.

The chain is built from TRBV6-2 or TRBV6-3 and TRBJ1-6, with D possibly TRBD1 on 5 matching bases. V shed 5 bases and J shed 10 bases, with 9 bases lying between them. Per germline, CDR1 MNHEY and CDR2 SVGEGT. This CDR3 spans 12 amino acids. CDR3 nucleotide sequence: TGTGCCAGCAGTCAAACAGGCTCACCCCTCCACTTT. Its protein is CASSQTGSPLHF.

The chain combines TRBV29-1 with TRBJ1-2; maybe TRBD1 (5 bases). The CDR3 is 14 amino acids. Germline-derived CDR1 and CDR2 are SQVTM and ANQGSEA. The V end lost 1 base, the J end lost 4 bases, and 13 bases lay between the germline ends. The CDR3 bases are TGCAGCGTTGAAGGGACAAATCGGGGCTATGGCTACACCTTC. It is translated as CSVEGTNRGYGYTF.

Turning to this clone: This specimen includes other DNA sequences encoding the same CDR3. This rearrangement joins TRBV9 to TRBJ2-2; D assignment may be TRBD1 or TRBD2 (5 bases each). CDR1 is SGDLS, CDR2 YYNGEE, per germline. Between the trimmed V and J ends, which lost 0 bases and 2 bases, there was a span of 8 bases. The CDR3 totals 15 residues. The CDR3 sequence: CASSVGGTNTGELFF. The CDR3 region has the DNA TGTGCCAGCAGCGTAGGAGGGACCAACACCGGGGAGCTGTTTTTT.

The J gene is TRBJ2-2, the V gene TRBV7-3; 9 nucleotides line up with TRBD2. The CDR3 is 16 amino acids. The germline V gene encodes CDR1 SGHTA and CDR2 FQGTGA. Unmatched junction bases numbered 5, after V lost 2 bases and J lost 4 bases. CDR3 region: CASSLGTSSGTGELFF. CDR3 nucleotide sequence: TGTGCCAGCAGCTTAGGGACTAGCAGCGGCACCGGGGAGCTGTTTTTT.

The CDR3 here is CASSLTVSANEKLFF. CDR3 sequence (DNA): TGTGCCAGCAGTTTAACAGTTTCAGCTAATGAAAAACTGTTTTTT. This chain joins TRBV27 and TRBJ1-4, with D uncertain. Trimming pared 2 bases from V and 3 bases from J, leaving 10 bases between. This CDR3 has 15 amino acids. CDR1 and CDR2 from the germline V gene are MNHEY and SMNVEV (reference sequence).

The chain is built from TRBV5-6 and TRBJ1-2; tentative D call: TRBD1 (6 bases). Trimming cost V 2 bases and J 4 bases, with 9 bases left between them. Per the germline V gene, CDR1 is SGHDT and CDR2 is YYEEEE. The CDR3 covers 13 residues. CDR3 loop: CASSLQGSYGYTF. In DNA form, the CDR3 reads TGTGCCAGCAGCTTACAGGGTAGCTATGGCTACACCTTC.

V usage is TRBV5-1 and J usage is TRBJ2-7; D is perhaps TRBD2 (5 bases). Trimming left V 0 bases short and J 3 bases short, with 13 bases between. Germline-derived CDR1 and CDR2 are SGHRS and YFSETQ. The CDR3 contains 15 residues. Written as DNA, the CDR3 is TGCGCCAGCAGCTTGGGACTGGGAGAAGGCTACGAGCAGTACTTC. It codes for CASSLGLGEGYEQYF.